The rows below give T cell receptor beta chains drawn from one sample of a study of T cell repertoires in cytomegalovirus infection. One entry per CDR3 protein, called by TCRdb with MiXCR from the reads. The profile shows 450,000 to 650,000 distinct CDR3 sequences, about 39% of them singletons. These receptors lack a known antigen. The sequenced sample was cultured PBMCs, obtained from culture after CMV antigen stimulation. The receptors come from a human donor in good health (CMV status not recorded). Some clones in this sample may be carry-over from other donors' samples. Each CDR3 is given with its conserved first and last residue. Each record gives: V gene, clone size, D gene, J gene, CDR3 protein, CDR3 DNA. A D gene is named only where the DNA matches it firmly. Rows may omit the clone size; those that give it use once, few, many or a size class.

V gene: TRBV11-2; clone size: NA; D gene: TRBD1; J gene: TRBJ1-2; CDR3 protein: CASSFSGGRNSDYGYTF; CDR3 DNA: TGTGCCAGCAGCTTCTCAGGGGGGAGGAATTCCGATTATGGCTACACCTTC
V gene: TRBV7-2; clone size: few; D gene: NA; J gene: TRBJ1-6; CDR3 protein: CASSLYGGTPLHF; CDR3 DNA: TGTGCCAGCAGCTTGTACGGGGGTACACCCCTCCACTTT
V gene: TRBV28; clone size: NA; D gene: NA; J gene: TRBJ2-1; CDR3 protein: CASSLIFPLSSYNEQFF; CDR3 DNA: TGTGCCAGCAGTTTGATCTTCCCACTAAGCTCCTACAATGAGCAGTTCTTC
V gene: TRBV6-2/TRBV6-3; clone size: NA; D gene: NA; J gene: TRBJ2-7; CDR3 protein: CASRNHLDEQYF; CDR3 DNA: TGTGCCAGCAGGAACCACTTAGACGAGCAGTACTTC
V gene: TRBV7-2; clone size: many; D gene: NA; J gene: TRBJ1-1; CDR3 protein: CASSRDPRGQTVNTEAFF; CDR3 DNA: TGTGCCAGCAGCCGTGATCCACGAGGACAGACAGTGAACACTGAAGCTTTCTTT
V gene: TRBV6-2/TRBV6-3; clone size: NA; D gene: NA; J gene: TRBJ2-3; CDR3 protein: CASSSLGVRTDTQYF; CDR3 DNA: TGTGCCAGCAGTTCCTTGGGGGTCCGCACAGATACGCAGTATTTT
V gene: TRBV19; clone size: NA; D gene: TRBD2; J gene: TRBJ2-1; CDR3 protein: CASTASGRANRNEQFF; CDR3 DNA: TGTGCCAGTACCGCTAGCGGGAGGGCCAATCGCAATGAGCAGTTCTTC
V gene: TRBV11-2; clone size: NA; D gene: TRBD2; J gene: TRBJ2-3; CDR3 protein: CASSSLAARTDTQYF; CDR3 DNA: TGTGCCAGCAGCTCCCTAGCGGCCCGCACAGATACGCAGTATTTT
V gene: TRBV7-2; clone size: few; D gene: NA; J gene: TRBJ2-5; CDR3 protein: CASSLGLARWETQYF; CDR3 DNA: TGTGCCAGCAGCTTAGGGCTAGCGCGGTGGGAGACCCAGTACTTC
V gene: TRBV11-2; clone size: NA; D gene: NA; J gene: TRBJ2-1; CDR3 protein: CASSFVGNEQFF; CDR3 DNA: TGTGCCAGCAGCTTTGTAGGGAATGAGCAGTTCTTC
V gene: TRBV7-8; clone size: few; D gene: NA; J gene: TRBJ2-5; CDR3 protein: CASSLERGNTPQETQYF; CDR3 DNA: TGTGCCAGCAGCTTAGAGCGAGGAAACACTCCCCAAGAGACCCAGTACTTC
V gene: TRBV20-1; clone size: NA; D gene: NA; J gene: TRBJ1-4; CDR3 protein: CSAREARIGAFGEKLFF; CDR3 DNA: TGCAGTGCTAGAGAAGCCCGGATCGGGGCTTTCGGTGAAAAACTGTTTTTT
V gene: TRBV7-9; clone size: NA; D gene: NA; J gene: TRBJ1-4; CDR3 protein: CASSSGQGEEKLFF; CDR3 DNA: TGTGCCAGCAGCTCGGGCCAAGGGGAGGAAAAACTGTTTTTT
V gene: TRBV4-1; clone size: NA; D gene: TRBD2; J gene: TRBJ2-7; CDR3 protein: CASSQGLAGTGEQYF; CDR3 DNA: TGCGCCAGCAGCCAAGGTCTAGCGGGAACGGGGGAGCAGTACTTC
V gene: TRBV7-3; clone size: NA; D gene: NA; J gene: TRBJ2-7; CDR3 protein: CAGAIGGTFEQYF; CDR3 DNA: TGTGCCGGAGCTATAGGGGGGACCTTCGAGCAGTACTTC
V gene: TRBV6-5; clone size: NA; D gene: NA; J gene: TRBJ1-1; CDR3 protein: CATWTPVVTEAFF; CDR3 DNA: TGTGCCACCTGGACCCCGGTGGTCACTGAAGCTTTCTTT
V gene: TRBV7-6; clone size: few; D gene: NA; J gene: TRBJ2-1; CDR3 protein: CASSLSVRGSYNEQFF; CDR3 DNA: TGTGCCAGCAGCTTAAGCGTGAGGGGCTCCTACAATGAGCAGTTCTTC
V gene: TRBV28; clone size: NA; D gene: TRBD2; J gene: TRBJ2-5; CDR3 protein: CASLPAGGFQETQYF; CDR3 DNA: TGTGCCAGCCTCCCAGCGGGGGGGTTCCAAGAGACCCAGTACTTC
V gene: TRBV12-3/TRBV12-4; clone size: NA; D gene: NA; J gene: TRBJ2-3; CDR3 protein: CASSPPGGRVADTQYF; CDR3 DNA: TGTGCCAGCAGCCCCCCCGGCGGGCGAGTGGCAGATACGCAGTATTTT
V gene: TRBV11-2; clone size: few; D gene: NA; J gene: TRBJ2-7; CDR3 protein: CASSLGGLEQYF; CDR3 DNA: TGTGCCAGCAGCTTAGGAGGGCTCGAGCAGTACTTC
V gene: TRBV5-1; clone size: few; D gene: TRBD1; J gene: TRBJ1-2; CDR3 protein: CASSRDRWASGYTF; CDR3 DNA: TGCGCCAGCAGTCGGGACAGGTGGGCTAGCGGCTACACCTTC
V gene: TRBV4-3; clone size: NA; D gene: TRBD1; J gene: TRBJ1-4; CDR3 protein: CASSQDGTESNEKLFF; CDR3 DNA: TGCGCCAGCAGCCAAGATGGGACAGAATCTAATGAAAAACTGTTTTTT
V gene: TRBV11-2; clone size: NA; D gene: NA; J gene: TRBJ2-1; CDR3 protein: CASSGVYNEQFF; CDR3 DNA: TGTGCCAGCAGCGGGGTATACAATGAGCAGTTCTTC
V gene: TRBV27; clone size: few; D gene: NA; J gene: TRBJ1-6; CDR3 protein: CASSLSVRSSYNSPLHF; CDR3 DNA: TGTGCCAGCAGTTTATCTGTCAGAAGCTCCTATAATTCACCCCTCCACTTT
V gene: TRBV19; clone size: NA; D gene: NA; J gene: TRBJ2-5; CDR3 protein: CASSSGRNQETQYF; CDR3 DNA: TGTGCCAGTAGTTCAGGACGCAACCAAGAGACCCAGTACTTC
V gene: TRBV7-8; clone size: NA; D gene: TRBD1; J gene: TRBJ2-1; CDR3 protein: CASSHLTGGSEQFF; CDR3 DNA: TGTGCCAGCAGCCACCTGACAGGGGGAAGTGAGCAGTTCTTC
V gene: TRBV3-1; clone size: NA; D gene: NA; J gene: TRBJ2-6; CDR3 protein: CASSQPSRAFSGANVLTF; CDR3 DNA: TGTGCCAGCAGCCAACCCTCCAGGGCGTTCTCTGGGGCCAACGTCCTGACTTTC